This T cell receptor (beta chain) is drawn from a study of ipilimumab plus nivolumab after autologous stem cell transplantation. Across the whole study: The myeloma group: high-risk transplant-naive, or relapse within 3 years after first autologous transplant.

TCRdb's copy holds only in-frame clones and misses some; the assay was immunoSEQ multiplex PCR. The table records 40,000 to 45,000 clones, 92% of them present only once. Ipilimumab, 1 mg/kg, started 14 to 28 days after autologous transplant. CDR3 length: 15 amino acids. Germline V gene lookup returns CDR1 SGHTA and CDR2 FQGNSA. The V and J ends lost 4 bases and 5 bases, in that order; junction bases with no gene match: 7. The sequencing used PBMCs, collected in a trial of ipilimumab plus nivolumab as post-transplant consolidation. This TCR was recovered from a male donor with multiple myeloma. The chain is built from TRBV7-2 and TRBJ2-3; 9 positions match TRBD2. The DNA of the CDR3 is TGTGCCAGCAGCTCTGTAGCGGGGGAGGTAGATACGCAGTATTTT. This sequence encodes CASSSVAGEVDTQYF. The entire variable domain, with the rest obtained from reference TRBV7-2 and TRBJ2-3, is as follows: GAGVSQSPSNKVTEKGKDVELRCDPISGHTALYWYRQSLGQGLEFLIYFQGNSAPDKSGLPSDRFSAERTGGSVSTLTIQRTQQEDSAVYLCASSSVAGEVDTQYFGPGTRLTVL.